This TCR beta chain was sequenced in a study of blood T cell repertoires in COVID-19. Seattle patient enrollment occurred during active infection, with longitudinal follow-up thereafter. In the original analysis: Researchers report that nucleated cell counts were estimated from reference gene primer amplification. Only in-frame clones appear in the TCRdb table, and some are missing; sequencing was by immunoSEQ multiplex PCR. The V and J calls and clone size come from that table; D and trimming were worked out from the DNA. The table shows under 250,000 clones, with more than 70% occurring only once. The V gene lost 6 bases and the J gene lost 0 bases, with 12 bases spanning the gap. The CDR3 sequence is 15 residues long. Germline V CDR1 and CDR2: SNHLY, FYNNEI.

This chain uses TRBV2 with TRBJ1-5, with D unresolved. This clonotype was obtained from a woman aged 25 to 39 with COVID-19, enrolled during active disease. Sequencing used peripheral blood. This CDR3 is CASSLYGSSNQPQHF. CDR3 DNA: TGTGCCAGCAGCTTATATGGGAGTAGCAATCAGCCCCAGCATTTT.